The 5 T cell receptor beta chains presented below share a single source sample, sequenced in a study of CD4 and CD8 cells across lung adenocarcinoma regions. TCRdb passed the PCR reads through MiXCR, listing each CDR3 protein once. The sample has around 20,000 distinct CDR3 sequences; 40% to 60% are singletons. The sequencing sample was made of CD8+ T cells from the margin of a lung tumor. The origin of the receptors is a male donor with lung adenocarcinoma. The CD4 and CD8 labels of this study may be unreliable.

This clonotype was seen only a few times. This chain joins TRBV7-9 and TRBJ1-4, with TRBD1 identical over 9 bases. Germline CDR1 is SEHNR and CDR2 is FQNEAQ (reference sequence). This CDR3 has 14 amino acids. The V gene end was trimmed by 5 bases and the J gene end by 8 bases; junction bases not matched to a gene: 6. The CDR3 DNA is TGTGCCAGCAGCAAGGGACAGGGTCGCGAAAAACTGTTTTTT. Protein sequence: CASSKGQGREKLFF.

This clonotype has a handful of counts. The rearrangement joins TRBV27 to TRBJ2-1; weak D call: TRBD2 (6 bases). The CDR3 totals 15 residues. Germline V gives CDR1 MNHEY, CDR2 SMNVEV (reference sequence). V was pared by 0 bases and J by 8 bases, with 14 bases between. CDR3 amino acids: CASSLSMAGSDEQFF. CDR3 nucleotides: TGTGCCAGCAGTTTATCGATGGCGGGAAGCGATGAGCAGTTCTTC.

The rearrangement joins TRBV6-1 to TRBJ2-1, with D possibly being TRBD2 (6 bases). Gene TRBJ2-5 matches the end of the DNA better, so the J call may be wrong. Looked up from germline, CDR1 is MNHNS and CDR2 is SASEGT. The CDR3 spans 13 residues. Here the CDR3 DNA reads TGTGCCAGCATGAGGGACTTGCAAGAGACCCAGTACTTC. Its translation is CASMRDLQETQYF.

Only a few counts were recorded for this clonotype. V usage is TRBV6-1 and J usage is TRBJ2-2; 12 nucleotides align to TRBD2. This CDR3 is built from 15 residues. V was clipped by 2 bases and J by 6 bases; unmatched bases: 1. Germline lookup yields CDR1 MNHNS and CDR2 SASEGT. CDR3 loop: CASSESSGGAGELFF. CDR3 DNA: TGTGCCAGCAGTGAATCTAGCGGGGGGGCCGGGGAGCTGTTTTTT.

On this clonotype: An end of the junction differs from the germline gene, which may be a read error. This chain joins TRBV6-1 and TRBJ2-3; 7 bases agree with TRBD2. The end of the DNA is better explained by TRBJ2-7, so the J call may be wrong. Per germline, CDR1 MNHNS and CDR2 SASEGT. This CDR3 region has 16 residues. In DNA, the CDR3 is TGTGCGAGCAGTGAAGCGGGGATGGGAGCTAGGGATACGCAGTACTTC. It encodes CASSEAGMGARDTQYF.